Below, 30 T cell receptor beta chains from the same sample are listed, as sequenced in a study of Graves' ophthalmopathy and Graves' hyperthyroidism. Investigators amplified TCR beta CDR3 regions from RNA transcripts. First-round RT-PCR used HTBI primers; second-round multiplex PCR followed. TCRdb redid the calling of the multiplex PCR reads with MiXCR, one entry per CDR3 protein. The sample lists over 45,000 distinct CDR3 sequences, about 50% seen once, with roughly 20% in the top ten. The sequencing sample was made of peripheral blood. The receptors originated from an adult man with Graves' ophthalmopathy.

This clonotype has ten or more counts. The V call is TRBV20-1, the J call TRBJ2-3; 8 bases line up with TRBD1. CDR3 length equals 17 residues. The V gene's germline CDR1 is DFQATT and CDR2 SNEGSKA (reference sequence). The ends lost 3 bases at V and 2 bases at J; junction bases unmatched: 13. CDR3 sequence reads: CSASSQGASYPTDTQYF. DNA of the CDR3: TGCAGTGCTAGCAGCCAGGGGGCAAGCTATCCCACAGATACGCAGTATTTT.

This clonotype was picked up many times. The V and J genes are TRBV27 and TRBJ2-7; TRBD1 matches 10 bases. Germline assignment: CDR1 MNHEY and CDR2 SMNVEV (reference sequence). J was trimmed by 8 bases and V by 4 bases; bases with no gene match: 11. The length of the CDR3 is 15 residues. The CDR3 loop is CASSSTQDRGLKQYF. CDR3 coding DNA: TGTGCCAGCAGTTCTACCCAGGACAGGGGGTTAAAGCAGTACTTC.

The chain uses TRBV9 and TRBJ2-5; 7 bases fit TRBD1. V shed 3 bases and J 9 bases; nucleotides not matched to a gene: 14. CDR1 and CDR2 (germline): SGDLS, YYNGEE. CDR3 length equals 15 residues. The CDR3: CASSATGSGNQPQYF. CDR3 DNA sequence: TGTGCCAGCAGCGCGACAGGGTCGGGCAATCAGCCCCAGTACTTC.

The rearrangement uses TRBV25-1 and TRBJ2-7; maybe TRBD1 (5 bases). This CDR3 is built from 16 residues. V was clipped by 1 base and J by 6 bases, with 19 bases between them. Per the germline V gene, CDR1 is MGHDK and CDR2 is SYGVNS. The CDR3 DNA reads TGTGCCAGCAGTGAATTCGGTGGGGCCTCTTTTCGCGAGCAGTACTTC. Translated, it gives CASSEFGGASFREQYF.

On this clonotype: The junction departs from the called germline gene at one end, perhaps through a read error. This chain connects TRBV13 to TRBJ2-7; D remains ambiguous. Germline CDR1 and CDR2: PRHDT and FYEKMQ (reference sequence). The CDR3 has 16 residues. The CDR3, as DNA: TGTGCCGGCAGCCGATCGGCCGGGCTTATCATCTACGAGCTGTACTTC. Protein sequence: CAGSRSAGLIIYELYF.

On this clonotype: One junction end disagrees with the germline gene, perhaps due to a read error. The chain uses TRBV25-1 and TRBJ1-2, with TRBD1 matching over 8 bases. This CDR3 has 13 amino acids. Germline CDR1 and CDR2: MGHDK and SYGVNS. CDR3: CTSRGGQVYGYTF. The CDR3 nucleotides are TGTACCAGCAGAGGGGGACAGGTCTATGGCTACACCTTC.

This clonotype has a count of ten or more. V and J are TRBV20-1 and TRBJ2-1; 8 bases align to TRBD2. The ends lost 6 bases at V and 7 bases at J; junction bases unmatched: 5. The CDR3 is 12 residues long. Germline V gives CDR1 DFQATT, CDR2 SNEGSKA (reference sequence). This CDR3 reads CSAHGGRNEQFF. Here the CDR3 DNA reads TGCAGTGCCCACGGCGGGAGGAATGAGCAGTTCTTC.

The chain recombines TRBV18 with TRBJ2-6; a possible D gene is TRBD2 (7 bases). The CDR3 length is 16 residues. V lost 2 bases and J 4 bases, leaving 12 bases between the germline ends. Germline V CDR1 and CDR2: KGHSH, LQKENI. This CDR3 reads CASSPGGGAGANVLTF. The CDR3, as DNA: TGTGCCAGCTCACCAGGGGGGGGCGCCGGGGCCAACGTCCTGACTTTC.

By frequency in the sample, this clonotype is medium-sized. This chain connects TRBV20-1 to TRBJ2-3, with D unresolved. The CDR3 has 12 residues. Between the trimmed V and J ends, which lost 1 base and 5 bases, there was a span of 7 bases. Germline assignment: CDR1 DFQATT and CDR2 SNEGSKA (reference sequence). The chain's CDR3 is CSARVRRDTQYF. The DNA of the CDR3 is TGCAGTGCTAGAGTGCGACGAGATACGCAGTATTTT.

This clonotype was seen many times. This chain joins TRBV19 and TRBJ2-2; TRBD2 aligns across 10 bases. Germline V gene lookup returns CDR1 LNHDA and CDR2 SQIVND (reference sequence). CDR3 length: 17 amino acids. The V gene end was trimmed by 10 bases and the J gene end by 0 bases; junction bases not matched to a gene: 11. CDR3 region: CAMSSGSWWSNTGELFF. The DNA of the CDR3 is TGTGCCATGTCTAGCGGGAGTTGGTGGTCGAACACCGGGGAGCTGTTTTTT.

The J gene is TRBJ2-7, the V gene TRBV6-2 or TRBV6-3; 9 bases map to TRBD2. There are 14 residues in the CDR3. Germline V CDR1 and CDR2: MNHEY, SVGEGT. Trimming removed 6 bases from V and 5 bases from J; junction bases left unmatched: 8. CDR3 amino acids: CASSRLAESDEQYF. CDR3 DNA: TGTGCCAGCAGCCGACTAGCGGAGTCCGACGAGCAGTACTTC.

V gene TRBV20-1 combines with J gene TRBJ2-1; 8 nucleotides agree with TRBD2. The germline V gene has CDR1 DFQATT and CDR2 SNEGSKA (reference sequence). V lost 3 bases to trimming and J lost 3 bases; unmatched junction nucleotides: 4. The CDR3 is 14 residues long. The CDR3, as DNA: TGCAGTGCTAGCGGGGGGGCCAACTACAATGAGCAGTTCTTC. Its protein product is CSASGGANYNEQFF.

This chain links TRBV28 with TRBJ1-6, with no clear D. Per germline, CDR1 MDHEN and CDR2 SYDVKM. V gave up 5 bases and J gave up 10 bases, with 21 bases separating them. The CDR3 consists of 16 residues. The CDR3 sequence is CASSSDSGIRSSPLHF. In nucleotides, the CDR3 is TGTGCCAGCAGTAGCGATAGCGGGATTCGGTCATCACCCCTCCACTTT.

With respect to this clonotype: This may be a read error, as it is one base from a much larger clone. The V and J genes are TRBV27 and TRBJ1-1, with D unresolved. The CDR3 is 17 residues long. Per the germline V gene, CDR1 is MNHEY and CDR2 is SMNVEV (reference sequence). The CDR3 DNA reads as TGTGTCAGCAGTCCGGATGCCAGACGGAGCATGAACACTGAAGCTTTCTTT. Encoded protein: CVSSPDARRSMNTEAFF.

This clonotype has just a few counts. The genes are TRBV7-2 and TRBJ2-3; D is perhaps TRBD1 (6 bases). CDR1 SGHTA and CDR2 FQGNSA come from the germline V gene. Trimming removed 1 base from V and 0 bases from J, with 11 bases in between. The CDR3 contains 16 residues. CDR3: CASSLDRVASTDTQYF. The CDR3 coding sequence is TGTGCCAGCAGCTTAGACAGGGTTGCTAGCACAGATACGCAGTATTTT.

Concerning this clonotype itself: Possible read error: a much larger clone is one base away. The chain has TRBV6-1 and TRBJ2-3, with D perhaps TRBD1 (7 bases). The CDR3 extends over 15 amino acids. Germline CDR1 and CDR2: MNHNS and SASEGT. CDR3 in amino acids: CASTEAQGGTDAQYF. For the CDR3, the DNA is TGTGCCAGCACTGAAGCCCAGGGGGGCACAGATGCGCAGTATTTT.

Turning to this clonotype: In this CDR3 the conserved last residue, phenylalanine or tryptophan, is missing, so a read error is likely. This chain joins TRBV19 and TRBJ2-3, with a tentative D call TRBD2 (6 bases). Germline CDR1 LNHDA, CDR2 SQIVND (reference sequence). Trimming pared 6 bases from V and 2 bases from J, leaving 30 bases between. CDR3 size: 20 residues. The CDR3 sequence is CASSPSRSRRGTPATDTQYL. The CDR3, as DNA: TGTGCCAGTAGCCCCAGCCGGTCCCGGAGGGGCACACCTGCCACAGATACGCAGTATCTT.

The chain links TRBV5-1 to TRBJ1-5; TRBD1 matches at 8 bases. V dropped 3 bases and J dropped 3; count of bases not matched to a gene: 5. The germline V gene encodes CDR1 SGHRS and CDR2 YFSETQ. The length of the CDR3 is 15 residues. The CDR3 region has the DNA TGCGCCAGCAGCTCAACAGGGGGGAACAATCAGCCCCAGCATTTT. It codes for CASSSTGGNNQPQHF. The entire variable domain, with the rest obtained from reference TRBV5-1 and TRBJ1-5, is as follows: KAGVTQTPRYLIKTRGQQVTLSCSPISGHRSVSWYQQTPGQGLQFLFEYFSETQRNKGNFPGRFSGRQFSNSRSEMNVSTLELGDSALYLCASSSTGGNNQPQHFGDGTRLSIL.

V is TRBV29-1 and J is TRBJ2-2; tentative D call: TRBD1 (6 bases). The CDR3 length is 16 residues. The germline gives CDR1 SQVTM, CDR2 ANQGSEA. Trimming cost V 4 bases and J 3 bases, with 18 bases left between them. The CDR3 here is CSVGGPKDSYTGELFF. DNA of the CDR3: TGCAGCGTTGGAGGCCCCAAGGACAGCTACACCGGGGAGCTGTTTTTT.

This chain links TRBV20-1 with TRBJ1-2; TRBD1 is a possible D gene (5 bases). The CDR3 extends over 14 amino acids. CDR1 and CDR2 (germline): DFQATT, SNEGSKA (reference sequence). Deletions cut 1 base from V and 4 bases from J, with 13 bases between. In nucleotides, the CDR3 is TGCAGTGCTAGAGTAGGCAGGGTGGGCTATGGCTACACCTTC. This translates into CSARVGRVGYGYTF.

This clonotype has at least ten counts. The chain uses TRBV7-8 and TRBJ1-1; 9 bases align to TRBD1. Germline-derived CDR1 and CDR2 are SGHVS and FQNEAQ. Trimming took 6 bases from V and 5 from J; bases not matched to a gene: 10. The CDR3 loop spans 15 amino acids. CDR3 in DNA: TGTGCCAGCAGATCGAGGGGACAGGGTGGAACTGAAGCTTTCTTT. Its protein product is CASRSRGQGGTEAFF. The variable domain in full, completed from reference TRBV7-8 and TRBJ1-1, reads GAGVSQSPRYKVAKRGQDVALRCDPISGHVSLFWYQQALGQGPEFLTYFQNEAQLDKSGLPSDRFFAERPEGSVSTLKIQRTQQEDSAVYLCASRSRGQGGTEAFFGQGTRLTVV.

This clonotype was counted once. J is TRBJ2-1 and V is TRBV10-3, with D perhaps matching TRBD2 (5 bases). Germline V lookup: CDR1 ENHRY, CDR2 SYGVKD. V lost 11 bases and J 3 bases, leaving 11 bases between the germline ends. CDR3 length: 12 residues. CDR3 bases: TGTGCCTCAGGACTGATCTACAATGAGCAGTTCTTC. It codes for CASGLIYNEQFF.

The gene calls are TRBV7-2 and TRBJ2-7; 12 bases fit TRBD2. The CDR3 has 16 residues. CDR1 is SGHTA, CDR2 FQGNSA, per germline. With 1 base clipped from V and 2 bases from J, the junction kept 3 bases outside the gene matches. The CDR3 sequence: CASSLVASGGAYEQYF. The DNA of the CDR3 is TGTGCCAGCAGCTTAGTGGCTAGCGGGGGGGCCTACGAGCAGTACTTC. The full variable domain, its missing parts supplied by reference TRBV7-2 and TRBJ2-7, is GAGVSQSPSNKVTEKGKDVELRCDPISGHTALYWYRQSLGQGLEFLIYFQGNSAPDKSGLPSDRFSAERTGGSVSTLTIQRTQQEDSAVYLCASSLVASGGAYEQYFGPGTRLTVT.

This sequence joins TRBV19 and TRBJ1-5, with TRBD1 matching over 7 bases. CDR1 and CDR2 (germline): LNHDA, SQIVND (reference sequence). Trimming took 4 bases from V and 9 from J; bases not matched to a gene: 3. The CDR3 runs 12 residues. CDR3 sequence: CASSTQGPPQHF. The CDR3 region has the DNA TGTGCCAGTAGTACACAGGGGCCGCCCCAGCATTTT.

This clonotype was seen only once. This chain joins TRBV20-1 and TRBJ2-5; D is undetermined. The CDR3 is made up of 12 amino acids. Trimming removed 3 bases from V and 7 bases from J, with 12 bases in between. Germline CDR1 DFQATT, CDR2 SNEGSKA (reference sequence). This CDR3 is CSASAAYGTQYF. CDR3 sequence (DNA): TGCAGTGCTAGTGCCGCCTATGGGACCCAGTACTTC.

This chain uses TRBV7-3 with TRBJ2-3, with 8 nucleotides matching TRBD2. Unmatched junction bases numbered 3, after V lost 3 bases and J lost 1 base. Germline CDR1 reads SGHTA; CDR2 reads FQGTGA. CDR3 size: 15 residues. Written as DNA, the CDR3 is TGTGCCAGCAGCTTCCTCGGGAGGGGCACAGATACGCAGTATTTT. Translated: CASSFLGRGTDTQYF.

Concerning this clonotype: Because the CDR3 is missing its conserved closing phenylalanine or tryptophan, this is likely a read error. J is TRBJ2-7 and V is TRBV13, with 8 bases matching TRBD2. The CDR3 has 16 residues. The V and J ends lost 2 bases and 7 bases, in that order; junction bases with no gene match: 13. The V gene's germline CDR1 is PRHDT and CDR2 FYEKMQ (reference sequence). CDR3 coding DNA: TGTGCCAGCAGCTTAAAAGCTATCGGGGTAGCGGGAGAGCAGTACTCC. This encodes CASSLKAIGVAGEQYS.

This clonotype has a count of ten or more. This chain joins TRBV28 and TRBJ2-3, with TRBD2 identical over 10 bases. The germline CDR1 and CDR2 sequences are MDHEN and SYDVKM. The CDR3 has 17 residues. The junction had 13 bases not matched to a gene; V was cut back by 5 bases and J by 5 bases. This CDR3 reads CASSVVLAGSFGDTQYF. The CDR3 nucleotides read TGTGCCAGCAGTGTAGTACTAGCGGGATCCTTTGGAGATACGCAGTATTTT.

This clonotype was recorded at least ten times. The genes are TRBV6-1 and TRBJ1-2; D is uncertain. Germline loops: CDR1 MNHNS, CDR2 SASEGT. V gave up 8 bases and J gave up 4 bases, with 14 bases separating them. The CDR3 contains 13 residues. CDR3 DNA: TGTGCCAGCCTGGGCGGACGGCTCTATGGCTACACCTTC. This translates into CASLGGRLYGYTF.

This clonotype was seen repeatedly, ten times or more. This chain connects TRBV6-1 to TRBJ2-2; TRBD2 matches 7 bases. This CDR3 contains 15 residues. Germline CDR1 is MNHNS and CDR2 is SASEGT. With 7 bases clipped from V and 7 bases from J, the junction kept 12 bases outside the gene matches. The CDR3 bases are TGTGCCAGCAATCAGTGGGGGGGAGTGGGCGGGGAGCTGTTTTTT. Translating it yields CASNQWGGVGGELFF.